The 26 T cell receptor beta chains below were found in one sample sequenced in a study of regulatory dendritic cells for organ transplantation (TCRdb year 2017). The library relied on the immunoSEQ multiplex PCR assay. The table comes from immuneACCESS by way of TCRdb, which keeps in-frame sequences with V and J called. Part of the clones is missing from these tables; in studies checked, under half for an unresolved V gene and the rest for unknown reasons. The sample table lists approximately 12,000 clones, more than 75% of them with a count of one. Clones ranked in the top ten supply about 1.1% of the sample. These receptors have no known antigen. Sorted T cell subsets were CFSE-labeled and co-cultured for 5 days with allogeneic regulatory or mature dendritic cells at a 1:10 DC:T ratio. The sequencing input was naive CD8+ T cells from blood cultured with regulatory dendritic cells. The cell subset or site label here, explained by the study, means: CD45RA+ naive T cells. The receptors come from a human donor in good health.

The chain couples TRBV6-5 to TRBJ2-3; D gene ambiguous. Germline CDR1 and CDR2: MNHEY and SVGAGI. The CDR3 contains 14 residues. V gave up 0 bases and J gave up 3 bases, with 7 bases separating them. The CDR3 DNA reads TGTGCCAGCAGTTACTCCGCAGTTACAGATACGCAGTATTTT. The encoded protein is CASSYSAVTDTQYF.

The chain recombines TRBV7-9 with TRBJ2-7; TRBD2 matches at 7 bases. With V trimmed by 8 bases and J by 3 bases, 19 bases remained unmatched. The CDR3 consists of 17 residues. The germline V gene has CDR1 SEHNR and CDR2 FQNEAQ (reference sequence). CDR3 DNA: TGTGCCAGCTACCCGTTGGGGGGGGACCCAGAGGGCTACGAGCAGTACTTC. This encodes CASYPLGGDPEGYEQYF.

CDR3 sequence reads: CASSFSMNTEAFF. CDR3 in DNA: TGTGCCAGCAGCTTTAGCATGAACACTGAAGCTTTCTTT. The chain combines TRBV5-6 with TRBJ1-1; D is undetermined. The CDR3 loop spans 13 amino acids. Trimming took 2 bases from V and 0 from J, leaving 5 bases between them. Germline assignment: CDR1 SGHDT and CDR2 YYEEEE.

The V gene is TRBV5-6, the J gene TRBJ2-2; TRBD1 aligns across 11 bases. CDR1 and CDR2 (germline): SGHDT, YYEEEE. This CDR3 is built from 18 residues. V shed 0 bases and J 2 bases; nucleotides not matched to a gene: 6. In DNA form, the CDR3 reads TGTGCCAGCAGCTTGGAGGATGGGACAGGGGGTAACACCGGGGAGCTGTTTTTT. Translated, it gives CASSLEDGTGGNTGELFF.

This chain connects TRBV7-9 to TRBJ2-3; D is ambiguous. The CDR3 runs 13 residues. CDR1 SEHNR and CDR2 FQNEAQ come from the germline V gene (reference sequence). V was cut by 0 bases and J by 2 bases, with 3 bases left in between. The CDR3 DNA sequence: TGTGCCAGCAGCTTAGCCCTCACAGATACGCAGTATTTT. This encodes CASSLALTDTQYF.

The J gene is TRBJ1-1, the V gene TRBV5-5; D ambiguous. The CDR3 is 17 amino acids. Germline V CDR1 and CDR2: SGHKS, YYEKEE (reference sequence). V was trimmed by 0 bases and J by 0 bases, leaving 15 bases between them. The CDR3 nucleotides are TGTGCCAGCAGCTTGGCCGGAGGTTGGGCAGTGAACACTGAAGCTTTCTTT. Encoded protein: CASSLAGGWAVNTEAFF.

In this sample, this clone turned up once. This rearrangement joins TRBV27 to TRBJ1-2, with a weak D call TRBD1 (6 bases). The CDR3 totals 12 residues. Germline CDR1 MNHEY, CDR2 SMNVEV (reference sequence). V lost 10 bases to trimming and J lost 4 bases, with 13 bases between them. CDR3 loop: CATYGTTYGYTF. Written as DNA, the CDR3 is TGTGCCACGTACGGGACAACCTATGGCTACACCTTC.

This rearrangement joins TRBV5-6 to TRBJ2-3; TRBD2 matches 7 bases. Germline CDR1 and CDR2: SGHDT and YYEEEE. The CDR3 extends over 16 amino acids. J gave up 0 bases and V 2 bases, and 6 bases lay outside the gene matches. CDR3 protein: CASSFESGASTDTQYF. The CDR3 DNA reads TGTGCCAGCAGCTTTGAAAGCGGGGCTAGCACAGATACGCAGTATTTT.

The chain recombines TRBV6-5 with TRBJ1-1; D call uncertain. The germline V gene encodes CDR1 MNHEY and CDR2 SVGAGI. The CDR3 loop spans 15 amino acids. Trimming shortened V by 2 bases and J by 0 bases, and 10 bases separated the two germline ends. Here the CDR3 reads CASSYAAGVNTEAFF. The CDR3 DNA reads TGTGCCAGCAGTTACGCCGCCGGGGTGAACACTGAAGCTTTCTTT.

The CDR3 DNA reads TGTGCCAGCAGCTTCGACAAGGGGTCCTACGAGCAGTACTTC. Its translation is CASSFDKGSYEQYF. This chain joins TRBV7-2 and TRBJ2-7, with D perhaps matching TRBD1 (5 bases). Germline-derived CDR1 and CDR2 are SGHTA and FQGNSA. Trimming removed 3 bases from V and 1 base from J, with 10 bases in between. The CDR3 loop spans 14 amino acids.

Only one count was recorded for this clone. V is TRBV27 and J is TRBJ2-3; 8 positions match TRBD2. The V and J ends lost 4 bases and 0 bases, in that order; junction bases with no gene match: 15. The CDR3 runs 19 residues. Germline V gives CDR1 MNHEY, CDR2 SMNVEV (reference sequence). In DNA, the CDR3 is TGTGCCAGCAGTTACCACCCAGGCGGGGGGATCTCTAGCACAGATACGCAGTATTTT. It yields the protein CASSYHPGGGISSTDTQYF.

This chain connects TRBV7-2 to TRBJ2-3, with 8 bases identical to TRBD1. V was pared by 1 base and J by 2 bases, with 8 bases of the junction left unmatched. The V gene's germline CDR1 is SGHTA and CDR2 FQGNSA. The CDR3 has 17 amino acids. CDR3 nucleotide sequence: TGTGCCAGCAGCTTAGTATCCTACAGGGGGGTCACAGATACGCAGTATTTT. Encoded protein: CASSLVSYRGVTDTQYF.

V is TRBV11-3 and J is TRBJ2-5, with 8 positions matching TRBD1. Germline lookup yields CDR1 SGHNT and CDR2 YENEEA. Trimming removed 5 bases from V and 5 bases from J; junction bases left unmatched: 10. The CDR3 has 15 residues. Here the CDR3 reads CASSQGQEEGETQYF. CDR3 DNA: TGTGCCAGCAGCCAGGGACAGGAGGAAGGGGAGACCCAGTACTTC.

The chain links TRBV9 to TRBJ2-5; 11 nucleotides line up with TRBD2. This CDR3 has 16 amino acids. V was clipped by 4 bases and J by 5 bases; unmatched bases: 10. Germline assignment: CDR1 SGDLS and CDR2 YYNGEE. DNA for the CDR3: TGTGCCAGCAGCTTCCCCCCGACTAGCGGGGACGAGACCCAGTACTTC. It encodes CASSFPPTSGDETQYF.

The chain is built from TRBV9 and TRBJ2-3; 9 bases agree with TRBD2. V dropped 0 bases and J dropped 4; count of bases not matched to a gene: 3. The CDR3 has 15 amino acids. Per the germline V gene, CDR1 is SGDLS and CDR2 is YYNGEE. In nucleotides, the CDR3 is TGTGCCAGCAGCGTAGGGCGGGGGGGACCAGATACGCAGTATTTT. This codes for CASSVGRGGPDTQYF.

The rearrangement uses TRBV18 and TRBJ1-5; 10 bases line up with TRBD1. Germline values: CDR1 KGHSH, CDR2 LQKENI. V trimming: 4 bases; J trimming: 6 bases; junction bases outside the gene matches: 6. This CDR3 has 15 amino acids. The CDR3 DNA follows: TGTGCCAGCTCACACGACAGGGGGCCAGGTCAGCCCCAGCATTTT. Translating gives CASSHDRGPGQPQHF.

The chain uses TRBV9 and TRBJ1-1, with D unresolved. The CDR3 contains 15 residues. V lost 3 bases, J lost 3 bases, and 15 bases lay in between. The germline gives CDR1 SGDLS, CDR2 YYNGEE. CDR3 sequence reads: CASSAWLGGHTEAFF. As DNA, the CDR3 is TGTGCCAGCAGCGCCTGGTTAGGAGGGCACACTGAAGCTTTCTTT.

A single count supports this clone. The chain has TRBV13 and TRBJ2-5; 10 bases match TRBD1. In germline, CDR1 is PRHDT, CDR2 FYEKMQ (reference sequence). V shed 6 bases, J shed 4 bases, and the junction held 2 bases outside the gene matches. The CDR3 length is 13 residues. The CDR3 sequence: CASRGQGPETQYF. The CDR3 region has the DNA TGTGCCAGCAGGGGACAGGGGCCAGAGACCCAGTACTTC.

The chain has TRBV2 and TRBJ2-1, with 9 bases identical to TRBD1. Germline loops: CDR1 SNHLY, CDR2 FYNNEI. Trimming cost V 2 bases and J 7 bases; bases outside gene matches: 3. The CDR3 consists of 14 residues. DNA for the CDR3: TGTGCCAGCAGTGAATGGGACAGGGTTAATGAGCAGTTCTTC. It specifies CASSEWDRVNEQFF. The full variable domain, in which reference TRBV2 and TRBJ2-1 provide the parts outside the CDR3, is EPEVTQTPSHQVTQMGQEVILRCVPISNHLYFYWYRQILGQKVEFLVSFYNNEISEKSEIFDDQFSVERPDGSNFTLKIRSTKLEDSAMYFCASSEWDRVNEQFFGPGTRLTVL.

The chain couples TRBV9 to TRBJ2-6, with TRBD2 matching 7 bases. Looked up from germline, CDR1 is SGDLS and CDR2 is YYNGEE. The CDR3 is 18 residues long. Germline trimming cut 4 bases from V and 4 bases from J; bases unmatched to any gene: 14. The CDR3: CASSRLGGGLRGANVLTF. The CDR3 DNA sequence: TGTGCCAGCAGCCGACTCGGGGGAGGGCTCAGGGGGGCCAACGTCCTGACTTTC.

The V call is TRBV19, the J call TRBJ1-1; 8 bases are shared with TRBD1. The germline V gene has CDR1 LNHDA and CDR2 SQIVND (reference sequence). V lost 4 bases to trimming and J lost 3 bases; unmatched junction nucleotides: 7. This CDR3 has 15 amino acids. Here the CDR3 reads CASSTRQGLDTEAFF. The CDR3 nucleotides read TGTGCCAGTAGTACCCGACAGGGGCTGGACACTGAAGCTTTCTTT.

This clone appeared a single time. The gene calls are TRBV12-5 and TRBJ1-4; TRBD1 matches 10 bases. There are 16 residues in the CDR3. Germline V gene lookup returns CDR1 LGHNT and CDR2 FRNRAP. V shed 5 bases and J 7 bases; nucleotides not matched to a gene: 10. CDR3 sequence reads: CASGGTDRGLREKLFF. The CDR3 nucleotides read TGTGCTAGTGGTGGAACCGACAGGGGGCTTCGTGAAAAACTGTTTTTT.

The chain combines TRBV13 with TRBJ2-3; D remains ambiguous. CDR1 PRHDT and CDR2 FYEKMQ come from the germline V gene (reference sequence). The CDR3 totals 14 residues. Trimming shortened V by 5 bases and J by 1 base, and 10 bases separated the two germline ends. CDR3 region: CASSARSGTDTQYF. The CDR3, as DNA: TGTGCCAGCAGCGCAAGGAGCGGCACAGATACGCAGTATTTT.

This chain connects TRBV9 to TRBJ2-7; TRBD2 might be the D (7 bases). The CDR3 sequence is 15 residues long. Looked up from germline, CDR1 is SGDLS and CDR2 is YYNGEE. V was shortened by 4 bases and J by 7 bases, with 21 bases between the two germline ends. The CDR3 nucleotides read TGTGCCAGCAGCCCGGGGGGCGGGGTGGTTAAAGAGCAGTACTTC. Translating gives CASSPGGGVVKEQYF.

This clone was seen just once. The chain carries TRBV6-5 and TRBJ1-3; 10 bases agree with TRBD1. V gave up 2 bases and J gave up 9 bases; unmatched junction bases: 4. The CDR3 sequence is 14 residues long. From germline, CDR1 is MNHEY and CDR2 SVGAGI. The CDR3 DNA reads as TGTGCCAGCAGTTACCAGGACAGGGGGAGCACCATATATTTT. Residues: CASSYQDRGSTIYF.

This sequence joins TRBV6-5 and TRBJ1-4, with 8 nucleotides matching TRBD1. This CDR3 region has 16 residues. Germline CDR1 reads MNHEY; CDR2 reads SVGAGI. V trimming: 2 bases; J trimming: 8 bases; junction bases outside the gene matches: 10. The CDR3 region has the DNA TGTGCCAGCAGTTACGCCGGACAGGGAGAAGACGAAAAACTGTTTTTT. The encoded protein is CASSYAGQGEDEKLFF.